A selection of T cell receptor beta chains follows, all from one sample in a study of shared clonotypes between healthy human individuals. Sequenced by immunoSEQ multiplex PCR; TCRdb stores in-frame clones only, minus some. The data show approximately 1.9 million clones, just over 90% seen once. Sequenced: naive CD8+ T cells from PBMCs. All receptors derive from a man aged 18-30 years in good health. Some clones in this sample may be carry-over from other donors' samples. Each CDR3 is given with its conserved first and last residue. The D gene is left open where the match is weak. Clone size is stated in some rows and not others, as once, few, many or a class when expanded.

clone_size d_call j_call v_call cdr3_nt cdr3_aa
once - TRBJ2-7 TRBV18 TGTGCCAGCTCCCCGAGTGGTAGCGGCCCCTACGAGCAGTACTTC CASSPSGSGPYEQYF
- - TRBJ1-1 TRBV7-9 TGTGCCAGCAGCGACCTAAGATTGATGAACACTGAAGCTTTCTTT CASSDLRLMNTEAFF
- - TRBJ2-6 TRBV28 TGTGCCAGCAGTTTCCCGTACCTCTCTGGGGCCAACGTCCTGACTTTC CASSFPYLSGANVLTF
- - TRBJ2-1 TRBV29-1 TGCAGCGTTGAAGGATTGACACTAAGCTCCTACAATGAGCAGTTCTTC CSVEGLTLSSYNEQFF
- TRBD1 TRBJ1-5 TRBV27 TGTGCCAGCAGTCCATCATCCGGACAGGTCAATCAGCCCCAGCATTTT CASSPSSGQVNQPQHF
- - TRBJ2-3 TRBV15 TGTGCCACCAGCAGAAGGAAGGTCACAGATACGCAGTATTTT CATSRRKVTDTQYF
- - TRBJ1-5 TRBV19 TGTGCCAGTAGTCCGACGGTAGGCAATCAGCCCCAGCATTTT CASSPTVGNQPQHF
- - TRBJ2-2 TRBV19 TGTGCCAGTAGTAGATCAGGGGTCCCCGGGGAGCTGTTTTTT CASSRSGVPGELFF
- - TRBJ2-3 TRBV9 TGTGCCAGCAGCCCTGAGGGGGGGAGGACAGATACGCAGTATTTT CASSPEGGRTDTQYF
- - TRBJ1-2 TRBV29-1 TGCAGCGTTGACAGGGAGAGGGTTGCTAACTATGGCTACACCTTC CSVDRERVANYGYTF
- TRBD1 TRBJ2-6 TRBV6-5 TGTGCCAGCAACGACAGGGCCGGGGCCAACGTCCTGACTTTC CASNDRAGANVLTF
- - TRBJ1-2 TRBV6-1 TGTGCCGACGGTTTTGGCTACACCTTC CADGFGYTF
- - TRBJ2-1 TRBV27 TGTGCCAGCAGTGTCCTAGGGGGGAGCAATGAGCAGTTCTTC CASSVLGGSNEQFF
- TRBD1 TRBJ1-5 TRBV30 TGTGCCTGGGGAACAGGGGGCAGGCAGCCCCAGCATTTT CAWGTGGRQPQHF
- TRBD2 TRBJ2-1 TRBV7-9 TGTGCCAGCAGGGACGGGACTAGCGGGAGTCGTGACTATGAGCAGTTCTTC CASRDGTSGSRDYEQFF
- - TRBJ1-4 TRBV10-2 TGCGCCAGCAGCTCCCCGGGGGGAGGTGAAAAACTGTTTTTT CASSSPGGGEKLFF
- - TRBJ2-7 TRBV6-5 TGTGCCAGCGGGGCAGATCCCTACGAGCAGTACTTC CASGADPYEQYF
- - TRBJ2-7 TRBV4-1 TGCGCCAACAGCCAAGTTGGGGGTAGCTACGAGCAGTACTTC CANSQVGGSYEQYF
- - TRBJ1-1 TRBV5-6 TGTGCCAGCAGCCCCGGGACGGGGAACACTGAAGCTTTCTTT CASSPGTGNTEAFF
- - TRBJ2-7 TRBV27 TGTGCCAGCAGTCCGCATCCCCACTCCTACGAGCAGTACTTC CASSPHPHSYEQYF
- - TRBJ2-1 TRBV27 TGTGCCAGCCTCTTCCTGTTGGGGAATGAGCAGTTCTTC CASLFLLGNEQFF
- TRBD1 TRBJ1-1 TRBV7-3 TGTGCCAGCAGCTTATCCGGACAGGGGAACACTGAAGCTTTCTTT CASSLSGQGNTEAFF
- - TRBJ1-5 TRBV4-3 TGCGCCAGCAGCCAAGAGTGGTTCCAGGCCTCGCCCCAGCATTTT CASSQEWFQASPQHF
- - TRBJ1-1 TRBV5-1 TGCGCCAGCAAACCCCGGTTGCGAACACATTACACTGAAGCTTTCTTT CASKPRLRTHYTEAFF
- - TRBJ2-1 TRBV7-2 TGTGCCAGCAGCTTTGGGGCGGGCATCTACAATGAGCAGTTCTTC CASSFGAGIYNEQFF
- - TRBJ2-7 TRBV7-9 TGTGCCAGCAGCTTAGTGGTCTCCCTTGCCTACGAGCAGTACTTC CASSLVVSLAYEQYF
- - TRBJ1-1 TRBV9 TGTGCCAGCAGCCCGAGAGGTACGGGGATAGGGACTGAAGCTTTCTTT CASSPRGTGIGTEAFF
- - TRBJ2-7 TRBV27 TGTGCCAGCAGTTTAAAAGGATTTGGAACCTACGAGCAGTACTTC CASSLKGFGTYEQYF
- - TRBJ2-2 TRBV7-8 TGTGCCAGCAGCTTAGCTTGGGGGGCCGGGGAGCTGTTTTTT CASSLAWGAGELFF
once - TRBJ1-5 TRBV28 TGTGCCAGCAGTTCCCCCGTACAGTTCCCCTATCAGCCCCAGCATTTT CASSSPVQFPYQPQHF
few - TRBJ1-1 TRBV7-9 TGTGCCAGCATCTGGGGGACTGAAGCTTTCTTT CASIWGTEAFF
- - TRBJ2-7 TRBV21-1 TGTGCCAGCAGCAGCCCGGGACAGAGCTCCTACGAGCAGTACTTC CASSSPGQSSYEQYF
- - TRBJ2-3 TRBV7-9 TGTGCCAGCAGCCCCACGGGGACAGATACGCAGTATTTT CASSPTGTDTQYF
- - TRBJ2-1 TRBV12-5 TGTGCTAGTGGTTTGACTAGCCACTACAATGAGCAGTTCTTC CASGLTSHYNEQFF
- - TRBJ1-1 TRBV27 TGTGCCAGCAGTTTACTTCCGTGGGGAGGGACTGAAGCTTTCTTT CASSLLPWGGTEAFF
- - TRBJ1-5 TRBV19 TGTGCCAGTAGCAAATATAGCAATCAGCCCCAGCATTTT CASSKYSNQPQHF